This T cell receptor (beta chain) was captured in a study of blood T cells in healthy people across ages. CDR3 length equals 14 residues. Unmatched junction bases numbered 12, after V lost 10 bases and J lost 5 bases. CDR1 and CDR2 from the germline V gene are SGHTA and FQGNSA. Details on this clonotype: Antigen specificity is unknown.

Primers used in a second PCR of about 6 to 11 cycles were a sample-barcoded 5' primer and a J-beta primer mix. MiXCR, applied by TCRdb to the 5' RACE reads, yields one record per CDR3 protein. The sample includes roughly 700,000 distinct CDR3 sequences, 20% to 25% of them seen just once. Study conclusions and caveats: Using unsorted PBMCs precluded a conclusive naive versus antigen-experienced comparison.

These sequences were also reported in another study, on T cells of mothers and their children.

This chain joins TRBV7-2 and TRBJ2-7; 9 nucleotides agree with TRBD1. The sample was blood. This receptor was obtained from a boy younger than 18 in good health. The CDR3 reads CATKAGTGIDEQYF. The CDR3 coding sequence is TGTGCCACAAAGGCAGGGACAGGGATCGACGAGCAGTACTTC.